This T cell receptor beta chain was profiled in a study of T cells in localized non-small cell lung cancer (TCRdb year 2020). About the study as a whole: The study examined T cell repertoires in roughly 240 patients with early-stage NSCLC and compared tumors with uninvolved tumor-adjacent lungs. Of the NSCLC patients, over 120 were male and around 99 were female, and the mean age was approximately 66 years. The cohort was made up of hundreds of treatment-naive NSCLC patients whose localized lung tumors had been resected. Study-wide conclusions, independent of this receptor: Uninvolved tumor-adjacent lung showed the highest T cell clonality, higher than tumor, which suggests more focused antigenic responses in the uninvolved tumor-adjacent lung. Higher T cell density in blood was associated with longer overall survival, whereas higher clonality in adjacent lung was associated with shorter survival. Multi-region tumor sequencing was not performed, so intratumor heterogeneity could not be excluded. Because the study design was exploratory, TCR variables were selected using unadjusted p-values without false-discovery rate correction. Of the top 100 tumor clones, a median of roughly 57 were detected in paired uninvolved adjacent lung; roughly 29 were also among that lung's top 100.

Points on this clone: Its antigen has not been determined. No qualities accompany the bases; no much larger clone lies one base away.

From the germline V gene (reference sequence), CDR1 is MNHEY and CDR2 is SMNVEV. The CDR3 goes from the cysteine to the phenylalanine over 16 residues. The CDR3 DNA has 48 bases and is translated from base 1. The germline V and J ends show losses of 6 bases and 4 bases respectively, and no gene match explains 12 bases of the junction. At diagnosis, peripheral blood, uninvolved tumor-adjacent lung and tumor were collected and were preserved as a mix of fresh-frozen and FFPE material. For TCR repertoire profiling, the blood samples were analyzed as peripheral blood mononuclear cells. The immunoSEQ Assay was used to sequence TCR beta CDR3 regions from DNA. The authors' analysis ran thus. To compute T cell density, TCR beta template counts were normalized to usable DNA, which was estimated by amplifying housekeeping genes. The preseqR package was used to estimate richness by extrapolating to 400,000 templates for PBMC samples and to 120,000 templates for tissue samples. Clonality was calculated as one minus Pielou's evenness. Tissue-enriched TCRs were identified through differential abundance testing performed on productive amino-acid clonotypes, with a minimum total count of 5 and an alpha of 0.1. The Jaccard Index and the Morisita Overlap Index were used to measure repertoire overlap between compartments. GLIPH grouped TCR beta CDR3s together with public tetramer-defined viral CDR3s, and a viral motif had to include at least three viral sequences and also show V-gene enrichment. TCRdb retrieved this table from immuneACCESS and kept in-frame rearrangements only. Not all clones are present; in checked studies, unresolved V genes account for under half, and no reason is known for the remainder. V, J and clone size derive from that table, while D and trimming were established from the DNA sequence. This sample gives some 30,000 clones in total; roughly 91% of them show up just once. The ten largest clonotypes hold roughly 2.9% of the sample.

The clonotype comes from a female donor aged 60 or older with stage I lung adenocarcinoma. This chain joins TRBV27 to TRBJ2-7, with 10 middle bases fitting TRBD1. The sample was peripheral blood, taken before any cancer treatment. CDR3 loop: CASSPLDRGPKYEQYF. The sequenced DNA is TGTGCCAGCAGCCCGCTAGACAGGGGGCCTAAGTACGAGCAGTACTTC.